These T cell receptor beta chains were read from a single sample in a study of read filtering for tumor transcriptome and immune sequencing. TCRdb passed the reads through MiXCR, listing each CDR3 protein once. The sample holds more than 35,000 distinct CDR3 sequences, around 15% seen once. What was sequenced was a population of CD138-negative cells sorted from bone marrow. These receptors originate from a donor at least 40 years old with multiple myeloma. Each CDR3 is given with its conserved first and last residue.

j_call v_call cdr3_aa
TRBJ2-5 TRBV7-2 CASNSRQGNSQETQYF
TRBJ2-7 TRBV12-1 CASSFAGDNYEQYF
TRBJ1-1 TRBV5-5 CASSSPYGAGGGTEAFF
TRBJ2-7 TRBV10-3 CAISVRTGNEQYF
TRBJ2-1 TRBV30 CARGGESSYNEQFF
TRBJ1-5 TRBV12-3/TRBV12-4 CVSSLQGSNQHQHF
TRBJ1-1 TRBV5-6 CASSSDRGPEAFF
TRBJ2-5 TRBV20-1 CSAQSLWGGAEETQYF
TRBJ1-3 TRBV7-2 CASSLGVGGNTIYF
TRBJ2-7 TRBV12-3/TRBV12-4 CASGGGQRGEQYF
TRBJ2-2 TRBV7-2 CASSPTLADTGELFF
TRBJ2-1 TRBV6-6 CASSYAINEQFF
TRBJ2-4 TRBV5-4 CASSSFVLAKNIQYF
TRBJ2-7 TRBV5-1 CASSLVGGYSYEQYF
TRBJ2-3 TRBV18 CASSDTGSDTQYF
TRBJ2-7 TRBV5-5 CASSFVPGSYEQYF
TRBJ2-1 TRBV7-9 CASSSPGQGKNEQFF
TRBJ2-7 TRBV29-1 CSVAIFGYEQYF
TRBJ2-1 TRBV6-6 CASSPDGPEQFF
TRBJ2-6 TRBV28 CASSLGSGPGANVLTF
TRBJ2-7 TRBV7-9 CASSLRTGVTYEQYF
TRBJ2-5 TRBV7-2 CASSLILGYQETQYF
TRBJ2-2 TRBV14 CASSQFTISGELFF
TRBJ1-1 TRBV28 CASSPRGRLHTEAFF
TRBJ2-2 TRBV9 CASRIGTSVFGELFF
TRBJ2-7 TRBV10-3 CAISWDELDEQYF
TRBJ2-5 TRBV5-1 CASSLGVGLGETQYF
TRBJ2-7 TRBV28 CASLRGQTSSTKQYF
TRBJ1-1 TRBV28 CASRPPLTEAFF
TRBJ2-3 TRBV29-1 CSVEGGASDTQYF
TRBJ1-1 TRBV5-6 CASSSLIRDTMRNTEAFF
TRBJ2-5 TRBV20-1 CSASRTGQETQYF
TRBJ1-5 TRBV6-4 CASSGSQPIPDNQPQHF